This record looks at one T cell receptor beta chain sequence and its context. The antigen is not known. The CDR3 extends over 17 amino acids. Germline V gene sequence: CDR1 SGHTA, CDR2 FQGNSA. After removal of 3 bases from V and 3 bases from J, the junction contained 9 bases not matched to a gene. Measured with immunoSEQ multiplex PCR; TCRdb has only the in-frame clones, and not every one. The sample includes some 90,000 clones, about nine tenths of them seen just once. The record originates from a study of PD-1 blockade in classical Hodgkin lymphoma. Study-wide points: Repertoire differences have undefined causes, possibly disease activity or prior therapy. Anyone who began nivolumab under 1 year after ASCT was excluded. When set against healthy donors, newly diagnosed patients were reported to show lower baseline TCR diversity.

With no exception, relapse followed autologous stem cell transplantation in all patients, and brentuximab vedotin exposure varied. Complete response, partial response or progressive disease was recorded as best response. The source was peripheral blood mononuclear cells (PBMCs), collected before the second cycle of nivolumab. The chain joins TRBV7-2 to TRBJ1-4; 8 nucleotides align to TRBD1. This TCR came from a human donor with classical Hodgkin lymphoma. CDR3 sequence reads: CASSFQGARGANEKLFF. For the CDR3, the DNA is TGTGCCAGCAGCTTTCAGGGGGCGCGGGGAGCTAATGAAAAACTGTTTTTT.